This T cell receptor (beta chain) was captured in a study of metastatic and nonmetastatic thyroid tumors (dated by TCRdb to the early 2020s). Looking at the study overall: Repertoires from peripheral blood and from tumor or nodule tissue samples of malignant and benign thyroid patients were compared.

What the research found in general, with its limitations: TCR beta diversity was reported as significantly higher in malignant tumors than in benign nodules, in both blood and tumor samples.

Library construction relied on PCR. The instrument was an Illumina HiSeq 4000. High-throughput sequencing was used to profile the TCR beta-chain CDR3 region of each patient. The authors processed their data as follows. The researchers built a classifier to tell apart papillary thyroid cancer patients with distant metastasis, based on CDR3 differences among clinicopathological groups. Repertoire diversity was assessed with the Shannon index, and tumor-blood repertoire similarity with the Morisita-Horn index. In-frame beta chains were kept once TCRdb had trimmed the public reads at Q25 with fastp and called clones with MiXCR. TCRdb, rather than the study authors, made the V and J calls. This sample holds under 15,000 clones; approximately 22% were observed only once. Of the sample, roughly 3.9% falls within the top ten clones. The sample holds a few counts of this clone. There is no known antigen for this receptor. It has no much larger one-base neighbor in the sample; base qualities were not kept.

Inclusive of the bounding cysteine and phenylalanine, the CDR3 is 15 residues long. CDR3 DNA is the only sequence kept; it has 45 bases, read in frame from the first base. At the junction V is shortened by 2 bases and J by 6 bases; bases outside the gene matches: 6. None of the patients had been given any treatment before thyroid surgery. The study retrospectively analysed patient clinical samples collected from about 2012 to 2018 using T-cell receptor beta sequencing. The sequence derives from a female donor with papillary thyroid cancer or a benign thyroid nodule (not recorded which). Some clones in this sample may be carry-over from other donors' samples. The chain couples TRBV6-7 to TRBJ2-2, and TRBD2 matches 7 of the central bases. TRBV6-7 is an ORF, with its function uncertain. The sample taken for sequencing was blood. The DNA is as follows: TGTGCCAGCAGTTACCTGATAGCGGGTGCCGGGGAGCTGTTTTTT. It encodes CASSYLIAGAGELFF.